This is a list of T cell receptor beta chains from one sample in a study of blood T cells in healthy people across ages. TCRdb called the 5' RACE reads again in MiXCR, with one record for every CDR3 protein. The table has 1,300,000 or so distinct CDR3 sequences, approximately 59% seen once; the top ten hold 6.5% to 8.5%. Sequenced: blood. These TCRs come from a man younger than 30 in good health. CDR3s include the opening cysteine and the closing phenylalanine or tryptophan. Fields, in order: J gene, V gene, D gene, clone size, CDR3 protein, CDR3 DNA. A D gene is named only where the DNA matches it firmly. Clone size is stated in some rows and not others, as once, few, many or a class when expanded.

j_call: TRBJ1-2; v_call: TRBV3-1; d_call: .; clone_size: .; cdr3_aa: CASTNTNYGYTF; cdr3_nt: TGTGCCAGCACAAACACTAACTATGGCTACACCTTC
j_call: TRBJ2-3; v_call: TRBV5-1; d_call: .; clone_size: .; cdr3_aa: CASSLVGVNTQYF; cdr3_nt: TGCGCCAGCAGCTTGGTCGGTGTAAATACGCAGTATTTT
j_call: TRBJ1-5; v_call: TRBV7-2; d_call: TRBD1; clone_size: .; cdr3_aa: CASSLDRGSQPQHF; cdr3_nt: TGTGCCAGCAGCCTAGACAGGGGCAGTCAGCCCCAGCATTTT
j_call: TRBJ1-2; v_call: TRBV9; d_call: .; clone_size: few; cdr3_aa: CASSVGSRVGDGYTF; cdr3_nt: TGTGCCAGCAGCGTAGGTTCCAGGGTGGGAGATGGCTACACCTTC
j_call: TRBJ2-1; v_call: TRBV4-2; d_call: .; clone_size: .; cdr3_aa: CASSQDLAVADEQFF; cdr3_nt: TGTGCCAGCAGCCAAGATCTGGCGGTAGCAGATGAGCAGTTCTTC
j_call: TRBJ2-3; v_call: TRBV2; d_call: TRBD1; clone_size: .; cdr3_aa: CASTTGGLAGTQYF; cdr3_nt: TGTGCCAGCACAACAGGGGGCCTCGCAGGTACGCAGTATTTT
j_call: TRBJ1-2; v_call: TRBV2; d_call: .; clone_size: .; cdr3_aa: CASREGRGVSYGYTF; cdr3_nt: TGTGCCAGCAGGGAGGGGAGGGGAGTGAGCTATGGCTACACCTTC
j_call: TRBJ1-1; v_call: TRBV5-1; d_call: .; clone_size: many; cdr3_aa: CASGGEGRAFF; cdr3_nt: TGCGCCAGCGGAGGGGAGGGGAGGGCTTTCTTT
j_call: TRBJ2-7; v_call: TRBV20-1; d_call: TRBD2; clone_size: .; cdr3_aa: CSRRGVYEQYF; cdr3_nt: TGCAGTAGACGGGGGGTCTACGAGCAGTACTTC
j_call: TRBJ2-1; v_call: TRBV29-1; d_call: TRBD2; clone_size: .; cdr3_aa: CSVPGRSGDSYNEQFF; cdr3_nt: TGCAGCGTCCCTGGGCGTAGCGGGGACTCCTACAATGAGCAGTTCTTC
j_call: TRBJ1-1; v_call: TRBV10-3; d_call: .; clone_size: .; cdr3_aa: CATGGQGTLNTEAFF; cdr3_nt: TGTGCCACCGGGGGTCAGGGTACCCTGAACACTGAAGCTTTCTTT
j_call: TRBJ1-1; v_call: TRBV6-5; d_call: .; clone_size: .; cdr3_aa: CASSYSTVSMNTEAFF; cdr3_nt: TGTGCCAGCAGTTATTCGACAGTATCCATGAACACTGAAGCTTTCTTT
j_call: TRBJ1-2; v_call: TRBV24-1; d_call: TRBD1; clone_size: .; cdr3_aa: CATSETGTGLSYGYTF; cdr3_nt: TGTGCCACCAGTGAGACCGGGACAGGGTTGTCCTATGGCTACACCTTC
j_call: TRBJ2-2; v_call: TRBV6-6; d_call: .; clone_size: few; cdr3_aa: CASSYSEELFF; cdr3_nt: TGTGCCAGCAGTTACTCAGAGGAGCTGTTTTTT
j_call: TRBJ2-3; v_call: TRBV18; d_call: TRBD2; clone_size: once; cdr3_aa: CASASGSSADTQYF; cdr3_nt: TGTGCCAGCGCTAGCGGGAGTAGCGCAGATACGCAGTATTTT
j_call: TRBJ2-5; v_call: TRBV20-1; d_call: .; clone_size: few; cdr3_aa: CSAREPLRKTQYF; cdr3_nt: TGCAGTGCTAGAGAGCCTCTAAGGAAGACCCAGTACTTC
j_call: TRBJ2-4; v_call: TRBV5-6; d_call: TRBD2; clone_size: .; cdr3_aa: CASNPSGRGLAKNIQYF; cdr3_nt: TGTGCCAGCAACCCCTCAGGGAGGGGACTAGCCAAAAACATTCAGTACTTC
j_call: TRBJ1-4; v_call: TRBV4-1; d_call: TRBD1; clone_size: .; cdr3_aa: CASSLGQANEKLFF; cdr3_nt: TGCGCCAGCAGCCTAGGACAGGCTAATGAAAAACTGTTTTTT
j_call: TRBJ1-1; v_call: TRBV18; d_call: .; clone_size: .; cdr3_aa: CASSPPGLTKAFF; cdr3_nt: TGTGCCAGCTCACCACCGGGCCTAACCAAAGCTTTCTTT
j_call: TRBJ1-5; v_call: TRBV7-2; d_call: .; clone_size: few; cdr3_aa: CASGRGVNQPQHF; cdr3_nt: TGTGCCAGCGGCCGGGGGGTAAATCAGCCCCAGCATTTT
j_call: TRBJ1-3; v_call: TRBV2; d_call: .; clone_size: .; cdr3_aa: CASSEFQKGNTIYF; cdr3_nt: TGTGCCAGCAGTGAATTCCAGAAAGGAAACACCATATATTTT
j_call: TRBJ2-3; v_call: TRBV2; d_call: TRBD1; clone_size: .; cdr3_aa: CARDRGRTDTQYF; cdr3_nt: TGTGCCAGAGACAGGGGAAGGACAGATACGCAGTATTTT
j_call: TRBJ1-6; v_call: TRBV12-3/TRBV12-4; d_call: .; clone_size: .; cdr3_aa: CASSSISGANSPLHF; cdr3_nt: TGTGCCAGCAGTTCGATTTCGGGCGCGAATTCACCCCTCCACTTT
j_call: TRBJ2-3; v_call: TRBV24-1; d_call: .; clone_size: few; cdr3_aa: CAIGGDMLSDTQYF; cdr3_nt: TGTGCCATCGGAGGGGACATGCTTTCAGATACGCAGTATTTT
j_call: TRBJ2-5; v_call: TRBV20-1; d_call: .; clone_size: few; cdr3_aa: CSARGVRVSTQYF; cdr3_nt: TGCAGTGCTAGAGGAGTCAGGGTTTCTACGCAGTACTTC
j_call: TRBJ2-2; v_call: TRBV20-1; d_call: TRBD2; clone_size: few; cdr3_aa: CSARSGETGELFF; cdr3_nt: TGCAGTGCTAGGAGCGGGGAAACCGGGGAGCTGTTTTTT
j_call: TRBJ2-3; v_call: TRBV20-1; d_call: TRBD2; clone_size: .; cdr3_aa: CSARGPIAGGGAQYF; cdr3_nt: TGCAGTGCTAGAGGCCCTATAGCGGGAGGAGGGGCGCAGTATTTT
j_call: TRBJ2-7; v_call: TRBV14; d_call: .; clone_size: .; cdr3_aa: CASSLLTQGRVPYEQYF; cdr3_nt: TGTGCCAGCAGCCTATTAACTCAGGGGAGAGTCCCCTACGAGCAGTACTTC
j_call: TRBJ1-1; v_call: TRBV10-3; d_call: TRBD1; clone_size: .; cdr3_aa: CAISEPGQGAGTEAFF; cdr3_nt: TGTGCCATCAGTGAGCCGGGACAGGGGGCAGGGACTGAAGCTTTCTTT
j_call: TRBJ1-1; v_call: TRBV7-9; d_call: .; clone_size: few; cdr3_aa: CASSLSVSEAFF; cdr3_nt: TGTGCCAGCAGCTTATCGGTTTCTGAAGCTTTCTTT
j_call: TRBJ2-7; v_call: TRBV5-1; d_call: .; clone_size: few; cdr3_aa: CASSLGYRTYEQYF; cdr3_nt: TGCGCCAGCAGCTTGGGATACCGGACCTACGAGCAGTACTTC
j_call: TRBJ2-7; v_call: TRBV4-1; d_call: TRBD2; clone_size: .; cdr3_aa: CASSQVLAGGSYEQYF; cdr3_nt: TGCGCCAGCAGCCAGGTACTAGCGGGAGGGTCCTACGAGCAGTACTTC
j_call: TRBJ2-7; v_call: TRBV27; d_call: .; clone_size: few; cdr3_aa: CASSLGAGISYEQYF; cdr3_nt: TGTGCCAGCAGTTTAGGTGCAGGGATCTCCTACGAGCAGTACTTC
j_call: TRBJ2-1; v_call: TRBV5-1; d_call: .; clone_size: .; cdr3_aa: CASSGGTSLEQFF; cdr3_nt: TGCGCCAGCAGCGGGGGAACTAGTTTGGAGCAGTTCTTC
j_call: TRBJ1-1; v_call: TRBV5-6; d_call: .; clone_size: .; cdr3_aa: CASSMGHENTEAFF; cdr3_nt: TGTGCCAGCAGCATGGGACACGAGAACACTGAAGCTTTCTTT
j_call: TRBJ1-6; v_call: TRBV29-1; d_call: TRBD1; clone_size: .; cdr3_aa: CSVGGQGPNSPLHF; cdr3_nt: TGCAGCGTGGGGGGACAGGGCCCAAATTCACCCCTCCACTTT
j_call: TRBJ2-7; v_call: TRBV15; d_call: .; clone_size: .; cdr3_aa: CATSRSRDFQNEQYF; cdr3_nt: TGTGCCACCAGCAGAAGCCGGGACTTCCAGAACGAGCAGTACTTC
j_call: TRBJ2-1; v_call: TRBV4-1; d_call: TRBD2; clone_size: .; cdr3_aa: CASSHRTTPGLAYDEQFF; cdr3_nt: TGCGCCAGCAGCCATAGAACAACCCCGGGACTAGCGTACGATGAGCAGTTCTTC
j_call: TRBJ2-7; v_call: TRBV2; d_call: TRBD2; clone_size: .; cdr3_aa: CAGKREGYEQYF; cdr3_nt: TGTGCCGGGAAGCGGGAGGGCTACGAGCAGTACTTC
j_call: TRBJ2-7; v_call: TRBV12-3/TRBV12-4; d_call: .; clone_size: .; cdr3_aa: CASSLMGISYEQYF; cdr3_nt: TGTGCCAGCAGTTTAATGGGAATCTCCTACGAGCAGTACTTC
j_call: TRBJ2-5; v_call: TRBV20-1; d_call: .; clone_size: .; cdr3_aa: CSAVDGGVGETQYF; cdr3_nt: TGCAGTGCTGTGGATGGTGGAGTCGGAGAGACCCAGTACTTC
j_call: TRBJ2-3; v_call: TRBV19; d_call: TRBD2; clone_size: .; cdr3_aa: CASSFSSGKTDTQYF; cdr3_nt: TGTGCCAGTAGTTTCTCTAGCGGGAAGACAGATACGCAGTATTTT
j_call: TRBJ2-4; v_call: TRBV20-1; d_call: TRBD1; clone_size: .; cdr3_aa: CSAPPRDRWGIQYF; cdr3_nt: TGCAGTGCCCCCCCCCGGGACAGGTGGGGCATTCAGTACTTC
j_call: TRBJ2-1; v_call: TRBV20-1; d_call: .; clone_size: .; cdr3_aa: CSAREPGNYNEQFF; cdr3_nt: TGCAGTGCTAGAGAACCGGGGAACTACAATGAGCAGTTCTTC
j_call: TRBJ2-7; v_call: TRBV4-1; d_call: .; clone_size: .; cdr3_aa: CASSYTHGGGYEQYF; cdr3_nt: TGCGCCAGCAGCTACACCCATGGGGGCGGCTACGAGCAGTACTTC
j_call: TRBJ2-7; v_call: TRBV12-3/TRBV12-4; d_call: .; clone_size: .; cdr3_aa: CASTPWDASYEQYF; cdr3_nt: TGTGCCAGCACGCCCTGGGACGCATCCTACGAGCAGTACTTC